This TCR beta chain was profiled in a study of blood T cells in healthy people across ages. Primed by a sample-barcoded 5' primer and a J-beta primer mix, a second PCR proceeded for about 6 to 12 cycles. Each cDNA molecule was tagged by a template-switch adaptor with 12 random nucleotides. TCRdb reprocessed the 5' RACE reads via MiXCR and lists one record per CDR3 protein. The data show approximately 780,000 distinct CDR3 sequences, roughly 25% seen once. This clonotype was seen a handful of times. CDR3 length equals 13 residues. Trimming at V came to 6 bases and at J to 4 bases, leaving 3 bases not matched to a gene. The same data also went into a second study, on T cells of mothers and their children. This second report adds: RNA was extracted, and all of it went into cDNA synthesis at around 1.4 ug per 15 ul.

Sequencing input: blood. The chain employs TRBV12-3 or TRBV12-4 and TRBJ2-5, with 9 nucleotides matching TRBD1. The source of this sequence is a boy aged 5 to 17 in good health. The CDR3 protein is CASRKDRGETQYF. The CDR3 nucleotides are TGTGCCAGCAGGAAGGACAGGGGAGAGACCCAGTACTTC.